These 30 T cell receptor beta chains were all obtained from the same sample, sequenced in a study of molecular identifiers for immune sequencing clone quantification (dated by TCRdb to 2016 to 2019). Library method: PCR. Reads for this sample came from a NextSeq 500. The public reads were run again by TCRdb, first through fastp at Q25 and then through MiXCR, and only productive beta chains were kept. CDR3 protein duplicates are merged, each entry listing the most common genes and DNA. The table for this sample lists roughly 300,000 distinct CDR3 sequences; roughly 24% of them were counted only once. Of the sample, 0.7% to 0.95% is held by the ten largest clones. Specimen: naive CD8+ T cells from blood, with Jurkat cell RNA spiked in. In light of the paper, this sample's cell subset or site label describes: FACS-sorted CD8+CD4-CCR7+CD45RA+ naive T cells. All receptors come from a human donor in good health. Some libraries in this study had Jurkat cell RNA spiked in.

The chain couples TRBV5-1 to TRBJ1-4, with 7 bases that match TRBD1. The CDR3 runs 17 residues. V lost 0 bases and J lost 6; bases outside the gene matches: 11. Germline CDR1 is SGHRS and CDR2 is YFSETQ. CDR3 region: CASSLANLETGDEKLFF. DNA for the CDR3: TGCGCCAGCAGCTTGGCCAATCTCGAAACAGGGGATGAAAAACTGTTTTTT.

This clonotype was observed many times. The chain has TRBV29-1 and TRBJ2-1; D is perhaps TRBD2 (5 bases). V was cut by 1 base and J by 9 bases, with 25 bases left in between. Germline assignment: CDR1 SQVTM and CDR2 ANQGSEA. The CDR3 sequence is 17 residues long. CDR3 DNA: TGCAGCGTTGAAGTCCCGGCCCCTGCGGGCGATGGTCTTGAGCAGTTCTTC. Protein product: CSVEVPAPAGDGLEQFF.

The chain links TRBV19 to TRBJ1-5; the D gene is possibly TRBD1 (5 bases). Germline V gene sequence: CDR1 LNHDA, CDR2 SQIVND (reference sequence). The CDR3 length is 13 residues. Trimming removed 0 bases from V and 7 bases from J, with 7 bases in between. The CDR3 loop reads CASSIDGAQPQHF. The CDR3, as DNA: TGTGCCAGTAGTATAGACGGGGCCCAGCCCCAGCATTTT.

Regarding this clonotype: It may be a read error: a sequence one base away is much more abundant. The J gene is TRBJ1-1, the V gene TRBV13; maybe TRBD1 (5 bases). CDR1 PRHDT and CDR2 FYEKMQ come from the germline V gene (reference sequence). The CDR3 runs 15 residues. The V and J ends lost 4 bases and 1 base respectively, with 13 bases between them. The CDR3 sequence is CASSSIRTKNTEAFF. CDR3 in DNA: TGTGCCAGCAGCTCCATCAGGACAAAGAACACTGAAGCTTTCTTT.

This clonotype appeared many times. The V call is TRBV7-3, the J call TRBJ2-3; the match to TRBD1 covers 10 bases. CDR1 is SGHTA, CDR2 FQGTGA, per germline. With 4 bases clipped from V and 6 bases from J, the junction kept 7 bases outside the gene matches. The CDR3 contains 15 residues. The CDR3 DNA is TGTGCCAGCAGCTCATTCGGGACAGGGGCGGATACGCAGTATTTT. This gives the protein CASSSFGTGADTQYF.

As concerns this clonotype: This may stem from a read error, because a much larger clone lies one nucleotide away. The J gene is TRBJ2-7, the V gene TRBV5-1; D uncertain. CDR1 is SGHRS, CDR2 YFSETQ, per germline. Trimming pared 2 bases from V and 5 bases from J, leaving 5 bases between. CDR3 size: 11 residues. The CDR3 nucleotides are TGCGCCAGCAGCTTCGACAACGAGCAGTACTTC. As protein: CASSFDNEQYF.

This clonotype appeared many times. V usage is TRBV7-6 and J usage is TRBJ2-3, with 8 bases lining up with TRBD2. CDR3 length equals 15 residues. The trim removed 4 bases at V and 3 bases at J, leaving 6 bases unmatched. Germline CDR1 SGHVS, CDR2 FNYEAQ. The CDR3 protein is CASSSLGLDTDTQYF. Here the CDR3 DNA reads TGTGCCAGCAGCTCCCTGGGACTAGATACAGATACGCAGTATTTT.

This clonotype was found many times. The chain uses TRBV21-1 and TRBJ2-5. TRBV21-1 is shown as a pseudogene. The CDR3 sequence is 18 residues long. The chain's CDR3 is CASSKPLLDNWIRETQYF. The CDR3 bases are TGTGCCAGCAGCAAACCTCTCCTAGACAACTGGATACGAGAGACCCAGTACTTC.

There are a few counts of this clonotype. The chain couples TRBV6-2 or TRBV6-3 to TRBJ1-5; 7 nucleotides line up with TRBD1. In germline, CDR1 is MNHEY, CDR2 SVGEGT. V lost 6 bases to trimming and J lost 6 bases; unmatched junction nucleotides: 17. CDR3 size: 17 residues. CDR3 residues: CASSSGVLGTDGQPQHF. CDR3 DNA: TGTGCCAGCAGCTCCGGGGTCCTAGGGACAGACGGTCAGCCCCAGCATTTT.

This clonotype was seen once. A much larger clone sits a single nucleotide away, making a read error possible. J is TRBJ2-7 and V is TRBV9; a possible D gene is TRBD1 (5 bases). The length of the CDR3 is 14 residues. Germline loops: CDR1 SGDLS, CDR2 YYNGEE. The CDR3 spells CASSTGRSMDEQDF. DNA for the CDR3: TGTGCCAGCAGCACAGGTAGGTCTATGGACGAGCAGGACTTC.

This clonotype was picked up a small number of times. The CDR3 spells CASSYGTDIYEQYF. CDR3 DNA sequence: TGTGCCAGCAGTTACGGGACAGACATCTACGAGCAGTACTTC. The gene calls are TRBV6-6 and TRBJ2-7; TRBD1 matches 7 bases. This CDR3 is 14 amino acids long. Trimming at V came to 2 bases and at J to 3 bases, leaving 4 bases not matched to a gene. Germline V gene data show CDR1 as MNHNY and CDR2 as SVGAGI (reference sequence).

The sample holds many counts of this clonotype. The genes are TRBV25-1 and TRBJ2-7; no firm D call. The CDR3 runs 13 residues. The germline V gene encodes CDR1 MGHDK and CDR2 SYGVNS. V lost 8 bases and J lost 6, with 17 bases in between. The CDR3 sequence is CASGLDRTPEQYF. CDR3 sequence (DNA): TGTGCCAGCGGCCTGGACCGAACGCCCGAGCAGTACTTC.

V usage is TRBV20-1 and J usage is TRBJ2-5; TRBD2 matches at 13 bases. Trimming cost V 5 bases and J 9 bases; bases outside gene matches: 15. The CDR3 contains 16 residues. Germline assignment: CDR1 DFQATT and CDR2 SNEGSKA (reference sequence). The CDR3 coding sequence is TGCAGTGCTTTACTTGGACTAGCGGGAGCCCCGGGGGCCCAGTACTTC. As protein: CSALLGLAGAPGAQYF.

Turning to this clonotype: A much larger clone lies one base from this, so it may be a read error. This CDR3 reads CAWRTTGNTEAFF. In DNA, the CDR3 is TGTGCCTGGAGGACAACAGGGAACACTGAAGCTTTCTTT. The rearrangement links TRBV30 to TRBJ1-1; D might be TRBD1 (5 bases). The CDR3 is made up of 13 amino acids. CDR1 is GTSNPN, CDR2 SVGIG, per germline (reference sequence). V was clipped by 3 bases and J by 1 base, with 9 bases between them.

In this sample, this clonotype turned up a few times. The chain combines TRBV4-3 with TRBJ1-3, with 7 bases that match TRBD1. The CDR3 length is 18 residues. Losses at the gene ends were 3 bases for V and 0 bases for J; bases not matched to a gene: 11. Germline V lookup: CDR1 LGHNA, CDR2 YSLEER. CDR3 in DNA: TGCGCCAGCAGCCAGGATCCTACAGGGGACCTCTCTGGAAACACCATATATTTT. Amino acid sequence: CASSQDPTGDLSGNTIYF.

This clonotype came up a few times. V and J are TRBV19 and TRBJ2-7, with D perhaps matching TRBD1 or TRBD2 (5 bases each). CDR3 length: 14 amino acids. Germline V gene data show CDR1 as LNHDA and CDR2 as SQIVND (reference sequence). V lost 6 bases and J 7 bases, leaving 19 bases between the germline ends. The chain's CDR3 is CASRLAGASGEQYF. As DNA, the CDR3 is TGTGCCAGTAGGTTGGCCGGGGCTTCGGGGGAGCAGTACTTC.

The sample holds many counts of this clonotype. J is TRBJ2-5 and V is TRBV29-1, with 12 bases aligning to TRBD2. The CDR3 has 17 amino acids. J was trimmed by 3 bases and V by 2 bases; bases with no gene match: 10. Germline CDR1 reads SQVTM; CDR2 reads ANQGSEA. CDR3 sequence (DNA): TGCAGCGTTGAAAGGCCTTGGACTAGCGGGATCGAAGAGACCCAGTACTTC. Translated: CSVERPWTSGIEETQYF. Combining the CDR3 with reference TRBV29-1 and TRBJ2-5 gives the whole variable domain SAVISQKPSRDICQRGTSLTIQCQVDSQVTMMFWYRQQPGQSLTLIATANQGSEATYESGFVIDKFPISRPNLTFSTLTVSNMSPEDSSIYLCSVERPWTSGIEETQYFGPGTRLLVL.

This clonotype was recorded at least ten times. CDR3 in amino acids: CASSLGGTSYEQYF. Here the CDR3 DNA reads TGTGCCAGCAGCCTAGGTGGGACTAGCTACGAGCAGTACTTC. The chain employs TRBV11-1 and TRBJ2-7; 8 bases line up with TRBD2. The CDR3 length is 14 residues. Germline V gene sequence: CDR1 SGHAT, CDR2 FQDESV (reference sequence). V lost 5 bases, J lost 3 bases, and 6 bases stayed unmatched.

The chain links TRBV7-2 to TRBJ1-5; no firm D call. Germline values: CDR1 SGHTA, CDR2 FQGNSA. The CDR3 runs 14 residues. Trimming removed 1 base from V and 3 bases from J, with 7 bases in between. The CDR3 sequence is CASSLDDTNQPQHF. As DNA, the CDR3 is TGTGCCAGCAGCTTAGATGACACCAATCAGCCCCAGCATTTT.

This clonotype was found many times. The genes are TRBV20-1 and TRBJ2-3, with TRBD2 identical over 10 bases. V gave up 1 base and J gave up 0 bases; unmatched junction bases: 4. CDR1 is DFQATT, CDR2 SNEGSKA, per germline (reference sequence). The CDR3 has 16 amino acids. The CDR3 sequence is CSARGVAGGSTDTQYF. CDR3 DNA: TGCAGTGCTAGAGGGGTAGCGGGGGGCAGCACAGATACGCAGTATTTT.

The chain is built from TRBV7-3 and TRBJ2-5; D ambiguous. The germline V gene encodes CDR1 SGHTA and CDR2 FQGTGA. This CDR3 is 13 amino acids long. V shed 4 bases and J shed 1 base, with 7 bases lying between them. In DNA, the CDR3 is TGTGCCAGCAGCTCCCCGCCCCAAGAGACCCAGTACTTC. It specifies CASSSPPQETQYF.

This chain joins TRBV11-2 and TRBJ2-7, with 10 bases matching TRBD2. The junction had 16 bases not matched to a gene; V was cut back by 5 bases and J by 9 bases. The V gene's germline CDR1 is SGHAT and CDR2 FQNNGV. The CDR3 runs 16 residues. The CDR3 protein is CASSPKTSGRLFGQYF. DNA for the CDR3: TGTGCCAGCAGCCCGAAGACTAGCGGGCGCTTATTTGGGCAGTACTTC.

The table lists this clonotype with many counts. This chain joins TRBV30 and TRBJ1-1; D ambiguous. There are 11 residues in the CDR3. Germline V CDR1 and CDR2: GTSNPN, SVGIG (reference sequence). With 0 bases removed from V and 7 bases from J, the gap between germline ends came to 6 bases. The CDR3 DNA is TGTGCCTGGAGTGTCTCGATTGAAGCTTTCTTT. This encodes CAWSVSIEAFF.

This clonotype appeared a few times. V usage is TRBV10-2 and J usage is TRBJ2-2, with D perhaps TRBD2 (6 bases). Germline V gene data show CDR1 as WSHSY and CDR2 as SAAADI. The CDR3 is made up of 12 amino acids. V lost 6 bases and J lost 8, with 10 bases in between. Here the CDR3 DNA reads TGCGCCAGCAGCTCTCTAGCGGGGGAGCTGTTTTTT. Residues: CASSSLAGELFF.

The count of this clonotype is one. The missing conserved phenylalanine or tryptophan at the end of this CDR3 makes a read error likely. DNA of the CDR3: TGCAGTGCCCCGAGGGTTCGGGAGTCCAACCAAGAGACCCAGTACCTC. Translated: CSAPRVRESNQETQYL. The rearrangement joins TRBV20-1 to TRBJ2-5; D might be TRBD2 (6 bases). Per the germline V gene, CDR1 is DFQATT and CDR2 is SNEGSKA (reference sequence). Trimming took off 6 bases at V and 0 bases at J, with 20 bases between the two ends. The CDR3 contains 16 residues.

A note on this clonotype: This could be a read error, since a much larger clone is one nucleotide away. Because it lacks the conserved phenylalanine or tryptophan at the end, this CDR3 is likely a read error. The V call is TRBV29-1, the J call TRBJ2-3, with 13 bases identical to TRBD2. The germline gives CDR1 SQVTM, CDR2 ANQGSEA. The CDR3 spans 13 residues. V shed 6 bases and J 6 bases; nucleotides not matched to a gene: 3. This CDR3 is CSVGLAGMDTQYY. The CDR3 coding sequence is TGCAGCGTGGGACTAGCGGGGATGGATACGCAGTATTAT.

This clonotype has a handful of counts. This CDR3 reads CASSLSEDTQYF. CDR3 DNA sequence: TGTGCCAGCAGTTTATCTGAGGATACGCAGTATTTT. The chain has TRBV28 and TRBJ2-3; the D is unclear. The germline V and J ends were trimmed by 1 base and 6 bases, with 5 bases remaining between them. CDR1 is MDHEN and CDR2 is SYDVKM in the germline V gene. The CDR3 runs to 12 residues.

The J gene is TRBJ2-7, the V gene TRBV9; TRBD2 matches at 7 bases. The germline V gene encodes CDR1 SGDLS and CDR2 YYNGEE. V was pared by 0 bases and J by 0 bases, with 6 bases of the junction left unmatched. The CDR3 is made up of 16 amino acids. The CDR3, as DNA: TGTGCCAGCAGCGTAGGGGGGGGAGGACCCTCCTACGAGCAGTACTTC. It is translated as CASSVGGGGPSYEQYF. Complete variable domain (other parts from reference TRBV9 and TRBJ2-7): DSGVTQTPKHLITATGQRVTLRCSPRSGDLSVYWYQQSLDQGLQFLIQYYNGEERAKGNILERFSAQQFPDLHSELNLSSLELGDSALYFCASSVGGGGPSYEQYFGPGTRLTVT.

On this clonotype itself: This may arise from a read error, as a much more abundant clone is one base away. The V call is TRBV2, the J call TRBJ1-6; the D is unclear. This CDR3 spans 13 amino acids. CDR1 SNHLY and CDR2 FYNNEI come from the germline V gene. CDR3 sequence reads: CASSDGGGSPLYF. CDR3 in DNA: TGTGCCAGCAGTGACGGCGGAGGGTCACCCCTCTACTTT.

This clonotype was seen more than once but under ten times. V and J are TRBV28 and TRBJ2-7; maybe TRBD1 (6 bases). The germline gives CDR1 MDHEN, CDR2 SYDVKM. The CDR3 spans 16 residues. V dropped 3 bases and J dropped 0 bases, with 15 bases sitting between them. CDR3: CASSLGFTGNSYEQYF. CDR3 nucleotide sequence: TGTGCCAGCAGTTTGGGGTTTACAGGGAACTCCTACGAGCAGTACTTC. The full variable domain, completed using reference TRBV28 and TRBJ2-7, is DVKVTQSSRYLVKRTGEKVFLECVQDMDHENMFWYRQDPGLGLRLIYFSYDVKMKEKGDIPEGYSVSREKKERFSLILESASTNQTSMYLCASSLGFTGNSYEQYFGPGTRLTVT.